The clone carrying this T cell receptor (beta chain) was seen more than once but under ten times. What it binds is not known. These data originate in a study of vaccination and CD4 T cells after COVID-19. Treatment denoted: roughly 10-day PBMC culture with coronavirus spike peptide pools or control peptides (ViraFEST assay). Peptide-pool expansion of antigen-specific T cells preceded TCR sequencing in ViraFEST. Dates of positive PCR ran from March to December 2020, before US Alpha, Beta and Delta variants. V was clipped by 3 bases and J by 2 bases; unmatched bases: 2. This CDR3 has 16 amino acids. The V gene's germline CDR1 is SGHTA and CDR2 FQGTGA. Researchers used the Oncomine TCR Beta short-read assay to sequence DNA from cultured CD4+ T cells. DNA came from CD4+ T cells after culture. TCRdb reprocessed the PCR reads with MiXCR, giving one entry per CDR3 protein. The table includes approximately 21,000 distinct CDR3 sequences, just under 55% detected once.

V usage is TRBV7-3 and J usage is TRBJ2-3; 13 bases agree with TRBD2. The source is a human donor who had recovered from COVID-19. Sample: CD4+ T cells from blood, cultured in vitro. The CDR3 DNA is TGTGCCAGCAGCTTGGGACTAGCGGGGACCACAGATACGCAGTATTTT. This translates into CASSLGLAGTTDTQYF.